Shown below are 19 T cell receptor beta chains from a single sample sequenced in a study of blood T cell repertoires in COVID-19. Method: immunoSEQ multiplex PCR; TCRdb's copy keeps in-frame clones and lacks some. This table has roughly 280,000 clones, 75% to 90% appearing once. The sample comprised PBMCs or T cells enriched from blood (not recorded which). Every receptor here comes from a woman under 30 who had recovered from COVID-19.

The gene calls are TRBV10-1 and TRBJ1-6; D is possibly TRBD1 (5 bases). The CDR3 contains 14 residues. Germline assignment: CDR1 WNHNN and CDR2 SYGVQD (reference sequence). The V gene lost 3 bases and the J gene lost 8 bases, with 11 bases spanning the gap. CDR3 amino acids: CASSDQGNDSPLHF. As DNA, the CDR3 is TGCGCCAGCAGTGACCAGGGCAATGATTCACCCCTCCACTTT.

Remarks on this clone: The identical CDR3 is also encoded by other nucleotide sequences in the sample. The chain uses TRBV3-1 (or the pseudogene TRBV3-2) and TRBJ1-1; D is possibly TRBD1 (6 bases). V shed 4 bases and J shed 1 base, with 10 bases lying between them. This CDR3 contains 14 residues. The V gene's germline CDR1 is LGHDT and CDR2 YNNKEL (reference sequence). The CDR3 protein is CASSLRTENTEAFF. The DNA for the CDR3 is TGTGCCAGCAGCCTTCGGACAGAGAACACTGAAGCTTTCTTT.

This chain joins TRBV3-1 (or the pseudogene TRBV3-2) and TRBJ2-5; D not certain. Germline lookup yields CDR1 LGHDT and CDR2 YNNKEL (reference sequence). This CDR3 region has 15 residues. V shed 2 bases and J shed 2 bases, with 12 bases lying between them. The DNA of the CDR3 is TGTGCCAGCAGCCAACGCAGGATCACACAAGAGACCCAGTACTTC. Translation: CASSQRRITQETQYF.

The chain has TRBV6-5 and TRBJ2-7, with 7 positions matching TRBD1. V gave up 6 bases and J gave up 7 bases; unmatched junction bases: 15. The CDR3 has 15 amino acids. Germline V gene data show CDR1 as MNHEY and CDR2 as SVGAGI. CDR3 DNA: TGTGCCAGCAGGGCTGCTGAGAGGGGGCAAGGGGAGCAGTACTTC. Residues: CASRAAERGQGEQYF.

Of note for this clone: One end of the junction does not line up with germline, which may come from a read error. CDR3 in amino acids: CASSLDRGRQSF. The CDR3 DNA follows: TGTGCCAGCAGTTTGGACAGGGGGCGTCAATCCTTC. This rearrangement joins TRBV28 to TRBJ1-2, with 11 nucleotides matching TRBD1. Germline CDR1 reads MDHEN; CDR2 reads SYDVKM. This CDR3 comprises 12 residues.

The chain combines TRBV5-1 with TRBJ2-5; 13 bases are a match to TRBD2. Germline lookup yields CDR1 SGHRS and CDR2 YFSETQ. After removal of 5 bases from V and 2 bases from J, the junction contained 3 bases not matched to a gene. CDR3 length equals 15 residues. CDR3 DNA: TGCGCCAGCAGAAGACTAGCGGGGGGTCAAGAGACCCAGTACTTC. It is translated as CASRRLAGGQETQYF.

The chain couples TRBV23-1 to TRBJ1-2, with 9 bases lining up with TRBD1. TRBV23-1 is an ORF; its function is uncertain. The CDR3 length is 17 residues. V gave up 0 bases and J gave up 2 bases; unmatched junction bases: 7. For the CDR3, the DNA is TGCGCCAGCAGTCAATCGGACGGGACAGGGCCCAACTATGGCTACACCTTC. Its translation is CASSQSDGTGPNYGYTF.

This clone was observed once. The chain links TRBV23-1 to TRBJ2-1, with D unclear. TRBV23-1 is noted as an ORF with a role that remains uncertain. V was clipped by 0 bases and J by 7 bases, with 4 bases between them. The CDR3 spans 12 residues. Here the CDR3 DNA reads TGCGCCAGCAGTCAATCGCGGAATGAGCAGTTCTTC. Protein product: CASSQSRNEQFF.

The J gene is TRBJ1-5, the V gene TRBV15, with D unresolved. Per the germline V gene, CDR1 is LNHNV and CDR2 is YYDKDF (reference sequence). V dropped 1 base and J dropped 1 base, with 8 bases sitting between them. The CDR3 has 15 residues. For the CDR3, the DNA is TGTGCCACCAGCAGAGGGGGAGCGAGCAATCAGCCCCAGCATTTT. Its translation is CATSRGGASNQPQHF.

This clone has only a few counts. The chain uses TRBV9 and TRBJ2-5; perhaps TRBD2 as D (6 bases). Germline loops: CDR1 SGDLS, CDR2 YYNGEE. The CDR3 sequence is 12 residues long. The V and J ends lost 4 bases and 4 bases respectively, with 8 bases between them. CDR3 in amino acids: CASSPGGETQYF. In DNA form, the CDR3 reads TGTGCCAGCAGCCCCGGGGGAGAGACCCAGTACTTC. The variable domain in full, completed from reference TRBV9 and TRBJ2-5, reads DSGVTQTPKHLITATGQRVTLRCSPRSGDLSVYWYQQSLDQGLQFLIQYYNGEERAKGNILERFSAQQFPDLHSELNLSSLELGDSALYFCASSPGGETQYFGPGTRLLVL.

The chain employs TRBV4-1 and TRBJ1-1; 8 bases agree with TRBD1. Germline V gene lookup returns CDR1 MGHRA and CDR2 YSYEKL. The V gene end was trimmed by 8 bases and the J gene end by 4 bases; junction bases not matched to a gene: 12. The length of the CDR3 is 15 residues. The CDR3 nucleotides read TGCGCCAGCCGTTTGGGTTTACAGGGGGGCACTGAAGCTTTCTTT. This gives the protein CASRLGLQGGTEAFF.

The V call is TRBV5-1, the J call TRBJ1-2, with 11 bases matching TRBD1. The ends lost 1 base at V and 3 bases at J; junction bases unmatched: 5. Germline V lookup: CDR1 SGHRS, CDR2 YFSETQ. This CDR3 is built from 16 residues. CDR3 in amino acids: CASSLSGQGAYYGYTF. Here the CDR3 DNA reads TGCGCCAGCAGCTTGTCAGGACAGGGGGCATACTATGGCTACACCTTC.

The rearrangement joins TRBV28 to TRBJ2-7; 7 bases are a match to TRBD2. The CDR3 runs to 16 residues. Germline lookup yields CDR1 MDHEN and CDR2 SYDVKM. Losses at the gene ends were 6 bases for V and 1 base for J; bases not matched to a gene: 12. This chain's CDR3 is CASRVSSSGPSYEQYF. The DNA for the CDR3 is TGTGCCAGCAGGGTATCGAGTAGCGGGCCATCCTACGAGCAGTACTTC.

The chain's CDR3 is CASSFALGQFNYGYTF. In DNA form, the CDR3 reads TGTGCCAGCAGCTTCGCGTTGGGACAGTTTAACTATGGCTACACCTTC. V is TRBV5-4 and J is TRBJ1-2, with TRBD1 matching 7 bases. This CDR3 has 16 amino acids. CDR1 is SGHNT, CDR2 YYREEE, per germline (reference sequence). J was trimmed by 1 base and V by 2 bases; bases with no gene match: 8. Full variable domain (remainder filled in from reference TRBV5-4 and TRBJ1-2): ETGVTQSPTHLIKTRGQQVTLRCSSQSGHNTVSWYQQALGQGPQFIFQYYREEENGRGNFPPRFSGLQFPNYSSELNVNALELDDSALYLCASSFALGQFNYGYTFGSGTRLTVV.

This clone was seen just once. The chain uses TRBV5-6 and TRBJ1-1; no clear D gene. Per the germline V gene, CDR1 is SGHDT and CDR2 is YYEEEE. The CDR3 extends over 16 amino acids. The germline V and J ends were trimmed by 3 bases and 1 base, with 16 bases remaining between them. Here the CDR3 reads CASSYTGLGANTEAFF. In nucleotides, the CDR3 is TGTGCCAGCAGCTATACCGGACTCGGCGCGAACACTGAAGCTTTCTTT. The variable domain in full, completed from reference TRBV5-6 and TRBJ1-1, reads DAGVTQSPTHLIKTRGQQVTLRCSPKSGHDTVSWYQQALGQGPQFIFQYYEEEERQRGNFPDRFSGHQFPNYSSELNVNALLLGDSALYLCASSYTGLGANTEAFFGQGTRLTVV.

The chain uses TRBV5-3 and TRBJ2-1; 10 nucleotides align to TRBD2. TRBV5-3 is designated an ORF whose function remains uncertain. This CDR3 contains 16 residues. Trimming took 1 base from V and 8 from J; bases not matched to a gene: 9. The CDR3 nucleotides read TGTGCCAGAAGCTTGTTAGGACTAGCGGTGGAGGATGAGCAGTTCTTC. Amino acids: CARSLLGLAVEDEQFF.

The V and J genes are TRBV19 and TRBJ1-6; maybe TRBD1 (6 bases). Germline CDR1 is LNHDA and CDR2 is SQIVND (reference sequence). The CDR3 has 15 residues. Trimming left V 8 bases short and J 3 bases short, with 14 bases between. This CDR3 is CASSAGQRYNSPLHF. DNA for the CDR3: TGTGCCAGTTCCGCCGGACAGCGCTATAATTCACCCCTCCACTTT.

This chain uses TRBV5-8 with TRBJ1-2, with D tentatively TRBD1 (5 bases). This CDR3 comprises 17 residues. Trimming took 2 bases from V and 3 from J, leaving 20 bases between them. Germline V gene data show CDR1 as SGHTS and CDR2 as YDEGEE. CDR3 protein: CASSFEMGQGGYYGYTF. The CDR3, as DNA: TGTGCCAGCAGCTTTGAGATGGGGCAGGGCGGCTACTATGGCTACACCTTC. The entire variable domain, with the rest obtained from reference TRBV5-8 and TRBJ1-2, is as follows: EAGVTQSPTHLIKTRGQQATLRCSPISGHTSVYWYQQALGLGLQFLLWYDEGEERNRGNFPPRFSGRQFPNYSSELNVNALELEDSALYLCASSFEMGQGGYYGYTFGSGTRLTVV.

The chain has TRBV1 and TRBJ2-2; the D call in the table, TRBD2, was not verified against the DNA. TRBV1 is recorded as a pseudogene. The CDR3 spans 14 residues. The CDR3 coding sequence is TGCACCAGCAGCTCAAGCGGGAAGCACCGGGGAGCTGTTTTT. It encodes CTSSSSGKHRGAVF.